This T cell receptor beta chain stems from a study of technical replicates of blood from a few donors. On this clone: Germline is not matched at one junction end, which may reflect a read error.

Produced via immunoSEQ multiplex PCR; TCRdb's table is partial and in-frame only. Altogether more than 75,000 clones are present, approximately 86% being singletons, with the ten largest covering 4.8%. The CDR3 runs 16 residues. Germline values: CDR1 SGHNT, CDR2 YYREEE (reference sequence). V is TRBV5-4 and J is TRBJ1-1; possible D gene TRBD1, 5 bases. This clonotype was obtained from a human donor in good health. Some clones in this sample may be carry-over from other donors' samples. Sequencing input: PBMCs. CDR3 coding DNA: TGTGCCAGCAGCCTGGGGGGGGGAGAGGGGCGCACTGAGGCTTTCTTT. It specifies CASSLGGGEGRTEAFF.